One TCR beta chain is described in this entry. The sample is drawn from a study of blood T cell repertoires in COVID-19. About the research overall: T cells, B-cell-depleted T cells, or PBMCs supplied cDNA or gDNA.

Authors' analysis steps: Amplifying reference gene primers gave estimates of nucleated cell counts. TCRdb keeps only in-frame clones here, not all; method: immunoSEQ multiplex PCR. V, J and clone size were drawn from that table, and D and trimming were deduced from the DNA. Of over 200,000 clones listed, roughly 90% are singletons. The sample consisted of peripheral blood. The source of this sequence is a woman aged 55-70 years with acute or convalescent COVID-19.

The CDR3 here is CASSLTQGRDYTF. CDR3 DNA sequence: TGTGCCAGCAGCTTAACTCAGGGGAGGGACTACACCTTC. The chain carries TRBV11-3 and TRBJ1-2; maybe TRBD1 (6 bases). The V gene lost 2 bases and the J gene lost 10 bases, with 14 bases spanning the gap. The V gene's germline CDR1 is SGHNT and CDR2 YENEEA. CDR3 length: 13 amino acids.